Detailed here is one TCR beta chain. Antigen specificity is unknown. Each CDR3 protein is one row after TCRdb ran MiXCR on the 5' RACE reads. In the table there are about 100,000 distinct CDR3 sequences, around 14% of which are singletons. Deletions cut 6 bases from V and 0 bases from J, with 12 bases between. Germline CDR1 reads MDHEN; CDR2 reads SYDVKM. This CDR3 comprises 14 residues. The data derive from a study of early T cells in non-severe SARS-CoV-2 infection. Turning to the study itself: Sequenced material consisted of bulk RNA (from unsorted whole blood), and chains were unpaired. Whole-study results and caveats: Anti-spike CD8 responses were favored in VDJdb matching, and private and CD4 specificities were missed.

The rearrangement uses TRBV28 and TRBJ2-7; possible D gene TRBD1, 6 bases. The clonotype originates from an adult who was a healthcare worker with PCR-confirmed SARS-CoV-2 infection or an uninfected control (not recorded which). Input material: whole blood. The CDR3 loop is CASRRTATSYEQYF. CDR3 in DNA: TGTGCCAGCAGGCGGACAGCAACCTCCTACGAGCAGTACTTC.